The clone carrying this T cell receptor (beta chain) has ten or more counts. Its antigen remains unknown. Uncontrolled infection, other autoimmune disease, pregnancy or lactation disqualified patients from enrolment. The TCR beta CDR3 regions underwent amplification using RNA transcripts as the source. The HTBI primer set served for first-round RT-PCR of the TCR CDR3. TCRdb re-called the multiplex PCR reads through MiXCR, storing one row per CDR3 protein. The sample comprises 270,000 or so distinct CDR3 sequences, around 15% of which are singletons, and over 30% rests with the top ten. This record comes from a study of T cells in Graves' hyperthyroidism and ophthalmopathy. Whole-study findings and limits: Blood held most thyroid clonotypes expanded above 0.001 frequency. With a median lead of around 5.9 months before onset, the model predicted ophthalmopathy.

CDR1 SGHTA and CDR2 FQGTGA come from the germline V gene. V was pared by 5 bases and J by 6 bases, with 10 bases between. CDR3 size: 13 residues. This rearrangement joins TRBV7-3 to TRBJ2-2, with D unclear. Sample: blood. This sequence was found in a woman aged 50 to 65 with Graves' hyperthyroidism that later progressed to Graves' ophthalmopathy. CDR3 in amino acids: CASSPSSAGELFF. CDR3 DNA: TGTGCCAGCAGCCCAAGTTCGGCCGGGGAGCTGTTTTTT.